Sequencing of this T cell receptor (beta chain) was carried out in a study of blood T cell repertoires in COVID-19. Study overall: The United States, Italy and Spain were the sources of the acute and convalescent COVID-19 samples. Sources were T cells, B-cell-depleted T cells, or PBMCs; the material itself was cDNA or gDNA.

Enrolment of Seattle patients took place during active infection, and they were followed longitudinally. CDR1 and CDR2 from the germline V gene are SQVTM and ANQGSEA. The CDR3 runs 13 residues. Losses at the gene ends were 1 base for V and 5 bases for J; bases not matched to a gene: 4. Original processing notes: From reference gene primer amplification, estimates of nucleated cell counts were derived. Repertoires were generated with immunoSEQ multiplex PCR, while TCRdb's copy carries only in-frame clones and drops some. V and J calls and clone size follow that table, whereas D and trimming were derived from the DNA. The table includes hundreds of thousands of clones, nearly 90% detected once.

The chain uses TRBV29-1 and TRBJ1-1; 7 positions agree with TRBD1. The TCR sequence derives from a woman aged 35 to 49 with COVID-19, enrolled during active disease. Sequencing used peripheral blood. CDR3 residues: CSVEVGQSTEAFF. For the CDR3, the DNA is TGCAGCGTTGAAGTGGGACAGTCGACTGAAGCTTTCTTT.